Listed below are T cell receptor beta chains from one sample, sequenced in a study of cytomegalovirus exposure and HLA in healthy donors. Assay: immunoSEQ multiplex PCR; the TCRdb copy retains only in-frame clones and omits some. Here the sample spans about 140,000 clones, 80% being singletons. The sample taken for sequencing was PBMCs. The origin of the receptors is a man aged 50-59 years in good health and CMV-seronegative. CDR3s include the opening cysteine and the closing phenylalanine or tryptophan. D genes are given only for firm matches. Size tells how often a clone was seen (once, few, many) or the class of an expanded clone, and some rows leave it out.

-,-,TRBJ1-2,TRBV28,CASSSSVEGYTF,TGTGCCAGCAGTTCTAGCGTCGAGGGCTACACCTTC
TRBD1,-,TRBJ2-2,TRBV5-4,CASSFAGTGGVGELFF,TGTGCCAGCAGCTTCGCCGGGACAGGGGGGGTCGGGGAGCTGTTTTTT
TRBD2,-,TRBJ2-2,TRBV19,CASSAGTSLGTGELFF,TGTGCCAGTAGTGCCGGGACTAGCTTGGGCACCGGGGAGCTGTTTTTT
-,-,TRBJ1-4,TRBV4-2,CASSPLANEKLFF,TGTGCCAGCAGCCCCCTGGCAAATGAAAAACTGTTTTTT
-,-,TRBJ1-5,TRBV9,CASSPGGVDNQPQHF,TGTGCCAGCAGCCCCGGAGGGGTCGACAATCAGCCCCAGCATTTT
-,once,TRBJ1-5,TRBV2,CASSTGLGNQPQHF,TGTGCCAGCAGTACAGGGTTAGGCAATCAGCCCCAGCATTTT
TRBD2,-,TRBJ2-1,TRBV19,CASSIPAGVPNEQFF,TGTGCCAGTAGTATTCCAGCGGGAGTACCCAATGAGCAGTTCTTC
TRBD1,-,TRBJ2-7,TRBV5-1,CASSYWGEETGVSEQYF,TGCGCCAGCAGCTATTGGGGCGAAGAGACAGGGGTTTCCGAGCAGTACTTC
TRBD2,-,TRBJ2-1,TRBV29-1,CSVDPAGDPSYNEQFF,TGCAGCGTTGACCCAGCGGGAGACCCCTCCTACAATGAGCAGTTCTTC
TRBD2,-,TRBJ2-7,TRBV6-1,CASSEVRLAGAYEQYF,TGTGCCAGCAGTGAAGTGAGGCTAGCGGGGGCCTACGAGCAGTACTTC
TRBD2,-,TRBJ2-5,TRBV19,CASSIVPSGLQETQYF,TGTGCCAGTAGTATAGTGCCTAGCGGGCTCCAAGAGACCCAGTACTTC
TRBD1,-,TRBJ1-1,TRBV6-1,CASSRQGWDTEAFF,TGTGCCAGCAGTAGACAGGGATGGGACACTGAAGCTTTCTTT
TRBD2,-,TRBJ2-5,TRBV6-1,CASTLLAVEETQYF,TGTGCCAGCACCTTACTAGCGGTGGAAGAGACCCAGTACTTC
-,-,TRBJ1-1,TRBV7-3,CASSSGLTEAFF,TGTGCCAGCAGCTCTGGGCTCACTGAAGCTTTCTTT
-,-,TRBJ2-1,TRBV5-1,CASSLDSSSYNEQFF,TGCGCCAGCAGCTTGGACTCAAGCTCCTACAATGAGCAGTTCTTC
-,-,TRBJ1-1,TRBV5-1,CASSFRGGGEAFF,TGCGCCAGCAGCTTCAGGGGTGGAGGTGAAGCTTTCTTT
-,-,TRBJ1-4,TRBV25-1,CASSTYSTGDLEKLFF,TGTGCCAGCAGTACGTACTCGACAGGAGATCTAGAAAAACTGTTTTTT
TRBD2,-,TRBJ2-1,TRBV2,CASQTQRGGNEQFF,TGTGCCAGCCAGACCCAGCGGGGGGGCAATGAGCAGTTCTTC
TRBD2,-,TRBJ2-7,TRBV19,CASSEGTSGNEQYF,TGTGCCAGTAGTGAAGGGACTAGCGGGAACGAGCAGTACTTC
TRBD1,-,TRBJ1-5,TRBV7-9,CASSRGGTGLQPQHF,TGTGCCAGCAGCCGCGGGGGGACAGGGTTGCAGCCCCAGCATTTT
TRBD1,-,TRBJ2-5,TRBV5-1,CASSPGTGGQETQYF,TGCGCCAGCAGCCCCGGGACAGGGGGGCAAGAGACCCAGTACTTC
-,-,TRBJ2-4,TRBV27,CASRTALAKNIQYF,TGTGCCAGCCGGACAGCGCTAGCCAAAAACATTCAGTACTTC
-,few,TRBJ2-7,TRBV18,CASSPPQVVEQYF,TGTGCCAGCTCACCACCGCAGGTCGTCGAGCAGTACTTC